The TCR beta chain under discussion was sequenced for a study of blood T cell repertoires in COVID-19. V lost 4 bases, J lost 0 bases, and 12 bases lay in between. CDR1 is LGHDT, CDR2 YNNKEL, per germline (reference sequence). CDR3 length: 16 residues. This table comes from immunoSEQ multiplex PCR, and its TCRdb copy is limited to in-frame clones, with some not included. This table holds fewer than 100,000 clones, 85% found once. The sample was peripheral blood. This rearrangement joins TRBV3-1 (or the pseudogene TRBV3-2) to TRBJ2-2, with D tentatively TRBD2 (6 bases). The source of this sequence is a man between 60 and 75 years old with acute or convalescent COVID-19. CDR3 nucleotide sequence: TGTGCCAGCAGCCCTACCGGGACTTCGAACACCGGGGAGCTGTTTTTT. Translating gives CASSPTGTSNTGELFF.